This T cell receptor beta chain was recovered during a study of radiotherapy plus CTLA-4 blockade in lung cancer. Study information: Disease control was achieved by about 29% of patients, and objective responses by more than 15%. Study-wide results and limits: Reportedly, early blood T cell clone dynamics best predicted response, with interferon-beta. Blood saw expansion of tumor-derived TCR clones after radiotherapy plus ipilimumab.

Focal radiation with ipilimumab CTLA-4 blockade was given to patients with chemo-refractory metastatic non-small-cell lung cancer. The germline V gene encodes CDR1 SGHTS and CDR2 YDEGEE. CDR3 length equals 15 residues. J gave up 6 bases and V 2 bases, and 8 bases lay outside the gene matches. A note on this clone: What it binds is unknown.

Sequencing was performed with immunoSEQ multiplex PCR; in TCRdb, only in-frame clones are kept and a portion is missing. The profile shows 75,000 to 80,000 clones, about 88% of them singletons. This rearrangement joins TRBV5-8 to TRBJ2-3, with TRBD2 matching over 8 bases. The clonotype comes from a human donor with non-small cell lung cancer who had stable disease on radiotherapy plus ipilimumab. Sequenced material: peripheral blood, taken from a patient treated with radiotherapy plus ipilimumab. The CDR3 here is CASSLASGGGDTQYF. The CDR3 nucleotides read TGTGCCAGCAGCTTAGCAAGCGGGGGAGGCGATACGCAGTATTTT.